This TCR beta chain was sequenced for a study of blood T cell repertoires in COVID-19. This table comes from immunoSEQ multiplex PCR, and its TCRdb copy is limited to in-frame clones, with some not included. The table lists a few hundred thousand clones, over 75% of them singletons. Sequenced: PBMCs or T cells enriched from blood (not recorded which). This receptor was taken from a man younger than 40 who had recovered from COVID-19.

The CDR3 nucleotides are TGTGCCACCAGTGCCGCGATCCAAGAGACCCAGTACTTC. Translated, it gives CATSAAIQETQYF. The genes are TRBV24-1 and TRBJ2-5; D uncertain. The V end was cut by 5 bases, the J end by 1 base, with 7 bases between. The CDR3 has 13 amino acids. The germline CDR1 and CDR2 sequences are KGHDR and SFDVKD.